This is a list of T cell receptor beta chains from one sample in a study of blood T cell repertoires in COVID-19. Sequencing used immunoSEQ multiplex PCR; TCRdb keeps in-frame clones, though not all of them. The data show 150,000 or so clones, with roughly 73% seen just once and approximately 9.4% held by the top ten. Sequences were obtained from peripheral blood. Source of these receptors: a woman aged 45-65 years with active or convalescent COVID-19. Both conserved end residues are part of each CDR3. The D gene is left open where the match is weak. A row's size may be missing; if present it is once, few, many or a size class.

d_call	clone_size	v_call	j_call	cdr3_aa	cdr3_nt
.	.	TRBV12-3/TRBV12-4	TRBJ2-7	CASSYPGRYEQYF	TGTGCCAGCAGTTACCCGGGGAGATACGAGCAGTACTTC
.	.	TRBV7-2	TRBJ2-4	CASSLPFQTKNIQYF	TGTGCCAGCAGCCTCCCTTTTCAGACCAAAAACATTCAGTACTTC
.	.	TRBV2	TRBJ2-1	CASRRELHSYNEQFF	TGTGCCAGCAGGAGGGAATTGCACTCCTACAATGAGCAGTTCTTC
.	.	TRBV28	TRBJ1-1	CASSLNRAEAFF	TGTGCCAGCAGTTTAAACAGGGCCGAAGCTTTCTTT
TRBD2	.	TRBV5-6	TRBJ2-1	CASSSLAGAGNEQFF	TGTGCCAGCAGCTCCCTAGCGGGAGCTGGGAATGAGCAGTTCTTC
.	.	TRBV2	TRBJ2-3	CASSTDSSITTDTQYF	TGTGCCAGCAGTACGGACAGCTCCATTACCACAGATACGCAGTATTTT
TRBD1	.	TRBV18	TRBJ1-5	CASSPGARGDQPQHF	TGTGCCAGCTCACCCGGTGCCAGGGGGGATCAGCCCCAGCATTTT
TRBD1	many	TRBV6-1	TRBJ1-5	CASSDGDRGQPQHF	TGTGCCAGCAGTGACGGGGACAGGGGCCAGCCCCAGCATTTT
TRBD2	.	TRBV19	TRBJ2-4	CASSIGLADVKNIQYF	TGTGCCAGTAGTATAGGACTAGCGGACGTCAAAAACATTCAGTACTTC
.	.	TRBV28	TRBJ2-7	CASSSRGVAYEQYF	TGTGCCAGCAGTTCCAGGGGTGTAGCCTACGAGCAGTACTTC
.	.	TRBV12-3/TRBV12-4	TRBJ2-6	CASSLLKANVLTF	TGTGCCAGCAGTTTACTTAAGGCCAACGTCCTGACTTTC
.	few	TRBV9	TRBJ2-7	CASSLSDWAYEQYF	TGTGCCAGCAGCCTAAGCGACTGGGCCTACGAGCAGTACTTC
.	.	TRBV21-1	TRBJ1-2	CASSKEGSGYGYTF	TGTGCCAGCAGCAAAGAGGGCAGCGGGTATGGCTACACCTTC
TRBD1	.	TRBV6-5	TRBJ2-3	CASSYLRQGAPDTQYF	TGTGCCAGCAGTTACCTCCGACAGGGGGCTCCAGATACGCAGTATTTT
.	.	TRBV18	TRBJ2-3	CASSPRRDHSTDTQYF	TGTGCCAGCTCACCGAGGAGGGACCACAGCACAGATACGCAGTATTTT
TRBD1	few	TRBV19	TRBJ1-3	CASSIGTVRSGNTIYF	TGTGCCAGTAGTATCGGGACAGTCCGCTCTGGAAACACCATATATTTT
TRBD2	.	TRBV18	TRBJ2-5	CASSRTSGVWETQYF	TGTGCCAGCTCACGGACTAGCGGGGTGTGGGAGACCCAGTACTTC
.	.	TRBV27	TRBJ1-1	CASSAPGVPAFF	TGTGCCAGCAGTGCCCCCGGAGTACCAGCTTTCTTT
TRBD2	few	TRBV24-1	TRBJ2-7	CATSDPLAGGPPEQYF	TGTGCCACCAGTGACCCGCTAGCGGGGGGGCCCCCCGAGCAGTACTTC
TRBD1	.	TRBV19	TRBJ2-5	CASSISRGLGETQYF	TGTGCCAGTAGTATAAGCAGGGGGCTAGGTGAGACCCAGTACTTC
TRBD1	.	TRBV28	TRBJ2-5	CASSKAGNRGETQYF	TGTGCCAGCAGTAAAGCCGGGAACAGGGGAGAGACCCAGTACTTC
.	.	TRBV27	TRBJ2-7	CASSRAGRGYEQYF	TGTGCCAGCAGCCGAGCCGGGCGGGGCTACGAGCAGTACTTC
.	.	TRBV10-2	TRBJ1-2	CASSESRAGGYTF	TGCGCCAGCAGTGAGTCAAGGGCGGGTGGCTACACCTTC
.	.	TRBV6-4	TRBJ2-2	CASSDSPTGTNTGELFF	TGTGCCAGCAGTGACTCTCCGACAGGGACTAACACCGGGGAGCTGTTTTTT
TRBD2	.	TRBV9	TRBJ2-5	CASSAGGTPQETQYF	TGTGCCAGCAGCGCCGGGGGGACTCCACAAGAGACCCAGTACTTC
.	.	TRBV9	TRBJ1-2	CASSVEEGIGYGYTF	TGTGCCAGCAGCGTAGAGGAGGGAATAGGCTATGGCTACACCTTC
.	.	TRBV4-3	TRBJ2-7	CASSQDGAREQYF	TGCGCCAGCAGCCAAGATGGGGCGCGGGAGCAGTACTTC
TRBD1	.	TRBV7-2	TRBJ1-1	CASSLDRGWKNTEAFF	TGTGCCAGCAGCTTAGACAGGGGTTGGAAGAACACTGAAGCTTTCTTT
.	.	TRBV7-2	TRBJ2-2	CASSLSSANTGELFF	TGTGCCAGCAGCCTTTCTAGCGCGAACACCGGGGAGCTGTTTTTT
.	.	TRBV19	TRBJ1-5	CASSISGASNQPQHF	TGTGCCAGTAGTATAAGCGGAGCCAGCAATCAGCCCCAGCATTTT
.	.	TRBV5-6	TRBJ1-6	CASSGLGVYSPLHF	TGTGCCAGCAGCGGATTAGGGGTGTATTCACCCCTCCACTTT
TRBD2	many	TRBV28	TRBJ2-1	CASSLQAGGSEAYVSSYNEQFF	TGTGCCAGCAGTTTACAAGCGGGAGGTTCCGAAGCCTACGTAAGCTCCTACAATGAGCAGTTCTTC
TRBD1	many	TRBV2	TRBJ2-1	CASIDREGGYNEQFF	TGTGCCAGCATTGACAGGGAAGGTGGCTACAATGAGCAGTTCTTC